The TCR beta chain under discussion was sequenced for a study of shared T cell receptors in the human thymus. CDR1 is SGDLS and CDR2 is YYNGEE in the germline V gene. The CDR3 runs to 18 residues. The V end lost 3 bases, the J end lost 3 bases, and 22 bases lay between the germline ends. Only in-frame clones appear in the TCRdb table, and some are missing; sequencing was by immunoSEQ multiplex PCR. Altogether 600,000 to 900,000 clones are present, 70% to 90% being singletons, with the ten largest covering over 0.008%. These data are also associated with another study on human thymus T cells. That source reports: Thymic material originated from resections removed in the course of corrective heart surgery. Use of V and J genes seemed skewed within the thymic and blood repertoires. Unrelated individuals reportedly shared highly overlapping thymic TCR repertoires.

The sequence derives from a girl in the first two years of life with a congenital heart defect. This chain links TRBV9 with TRBJ1-3, with TRBD1 as a possible D gene (6 bases). Sequenced input: thymocytes. In DNA form, the CDR3 reads TGTGCCAGCAGCGCAGCCGGGACACTCGATTACAATGGAAACACCATATATTTT. Its protein is CASSAAGTLDYNGNTIYF.